Below are 7 T cell receptor beta chains sequenced from a single sample in a study of blood T cell repertoires in COVID-19. Profiled with immunoSEQ multiplex PCR; TCRdb holds only in-frame clones, not every one. The repertoire holds 200,000 or so clones, around 84% seen once, with about 20% in the top ten. Sequenced material: peripheral blood. The receptor set was obtained from a human donor in a cohort sampled during active COVID-19.

The chain recombines TRBV9 with TRBJ2-5; D is uncertain. CDR3 length: 15 amino acids. The V end was cut by 0 bases, the J end by 1 base, with 10 bases between. CDR1 is SGDLS, CDR2 YYNGEE, per germline. The CDR3: CASSVAPGGQETQYF. The CDR3 bases are TGTGCCAGCAGCGTAGCTCCAGGTGGCCAAGAGACCCAGTACTTC.

The rearrangement links TRBV19 to TRBJ2-7; D might be TRBD2 (6 bases). The CDR3 sequence is 14 residues long. Germline CDR1 LNHDA, CDR2 SQIVND (reference sequence). Trimming cost V 3 bases and J 2 bases, with 11 bases left between them. The CDR3 protein is CASSMRRGAYEQYF. The DNA for the CDR3 is TGTGCCAGTAGTATGAGGCGGGGAGCCTACGAGCAGTACTTC.

The chain has TRBV5-6 and TRBJ2-1; 8 positions agree with TRBD1. The CDR3 extends over 14 amino acids. V lost 4 bases to trimming and J lost 8 bases; unmatched junction nucleotides: 8. Germline V lookup: CDR1 SGHDT, CDR2 YYEEEE. The CDR3 reads CASSPGQGLYEQFF. The CDR3 DNA is TGTGCCAGCAGCCCAGGACAGGGTCTGTATGAGCAGTTCTTC.

V gene TRBV10-3 combines with J gene TRBJ1-5; TRBD1 might be the D (5 bases). The CDR3 is made up of 13 amino acids. Per germline, CDR1 ENHRY and CDR2 SYGVKD. The V end was cut by 2 bases, the J end by 6 bases, with 8 bases between. CDR3 residues: CAISEDGGQPQHF. CDR3 nucleotides: TGTGCCATCAGTGAGGACGGGGGTCAGCCCCAGCATTTT.

The chain has TRBV5-1 and TRBJ1-2; the match to TRBD1 covers 7 bases. With 3 bases clipped from V and 6 bases from J, the junction kept 5 bases outside the gene matches. The CDR3 is 13 amino acids. Per germline, CDR1 SGHRS and CDR2 YFSETQ. The CDR3 is CASSYRGNNGYTF. In DNA form, the CDR3 reads TGCGCCAGCAGCTACAGGGGAAACAATGGCTACACCTTC.

The V call is TRBV6-2 or TRBV6-3, the J call TRBJ1-1, with 8 bases lining up with TRBD1. This CDR3 has 15 residues. V trimming: 2 bases; J trimming: 6 bases; junction bases outside the gene matches: 8. Germline assignment: CDR1 MNHEY and CDR2 SVGEGT. This CDR3 is CASSYGQGAIAEAFF. The CDR3 DNA reads TGTGCCAGCAGTTACGGGCAGGGGGCTATAGCTGAAGCTTTCTTT.

The J gene is TRBJ2-2, the V gene TRBV4-1, with D possibly TRBD1 on 6 matching bases. V was trimmed by 3 bases and J by 0 bases, leaving 8 bases between them. This CDR3 contains 15 residues. Germline V lookup: CDR1 MGHRA, CDR2 YSYEKL. The CDR3 loop is CASSQGQTNTGELFF. DNA of the CDR3: TGCGCCAGCAGCCAGGGACAAACGAACACCGGGGAGCTGTTTTTT.